The 19 T cell receptor beta chains in this list originate from one sample, sequenced in a study of T cells after yellow fever vaccination. Using its own MiXCR run on the 5' RACE reads, TCRdb lists one record per CDR3 protein. The data show fewer than 100,000 distinct CDR3 sequences, 8.9% seen once. The sequences come from CD8+ T cells not binding an NS4B(214-222) dextramer, sorted from PBMCs, collected more than 14 days after the first yellow fever vaccination. The receptors were sampled from a man aged 18 to 29 who received the YFV17D yellow fever vaccine.

This clonotype turned up a few times. The J gene is TRBJ2-1, the V gene TRBV12-3 or TRBV12-4, with D perhaps TRBD1 (6 bases). V lost 6 bases to trimming and J lost 3 bases, with 9 bases between them. The CDR3 totals 13 residues. For the CDR3, the DNA is TGTGCCAGCAGGGGGGCGATCTACAATGAGCAGTTCTTC. Amino acid sequence: CASRGAIYNEQFF.

The chain employs TRBV29-1 and TRBJ2-1, with 8 bases that match TRBD2. The CDR3 contains 14 residues. The germline V gene encodes CDR1 SQVTM and CDR2 ANQGSEA. V dropped 6 bases and J dropped 6; count of bases not matched to a gene: 10. CDR3 residues: CSVALGLAGNEQFF. CDR3 DNA sequence: TGCAGCGTCGCCCTTGGACTAGCTGGCAATGAGCAGTTCTTC.

The chain joins TRBV7-6 to TRBJ2-5, with D perhaps matching TRBD2 (7 bases). The CDR3 sequence is 14 residues long. Trimming removed 3 bases from V and 4 bases from J, with 12 bases in between. Germline CDR1 and CDR2: SGHVS and FNYEAQ. CDR3 bases: TGTGCCAGCAGCTTTTCAAGGGGGGGAGAGACCCAGTACTTC. It yields the protein CASSFSRGGETQYF.

The chain is built from TRBV10-3 and TRBJ2-2; D ambiguous. The germline V and J ends were trimmed by 8 bases and 1 base, with 17 bases remaining between them. From germline, CDR1 is ENHRY and CDR2 SYGVKD. The CDR3 runs 16 residues. CDR3 region: CAIGEVARLNTGELFF. CDR3 nucleotide sequence: TGTGCCATCGGAGAGGTCGCGAGATTGAACACCGGGGAGCTGTTTTTT.

This clonotype was observed a handful of times. This chain joins TRBV12-3 or TRBV12-4 and TRBJ1-3; D gene uncertain. The CDR3 extends over 12 amino acids. The V end lost 2 bases, the J end lost 4 bases, and 3 bases lay between the germline ends. Here the CDR3 reads CASSLSGNTIYF. The CDR3 DNA sequence: TGTGCCAGCAGTTTATCAGGAAACACCATATATTTT.

There are many counts of this clonotype. CDR3 coding DNA: TGTGCCAGCAGTCCCTTAGGGGACAGGGATCCCTACACCTTC. This encodes CASSPLGDRDPYTF. V and J are TRBV12-3 or TRBV12-4 and TRBJ1-2; 9 bases fit TRBD1. Germline trimming cut 5 bases from V and 10 bases from J; bases unmatched to any gene: 11. The CDR3 sequence is 14 residues long.

The genes are TRBV27 and TRBJ2-7; maybe TRBD1 (5 bases). The V end was cut by 3 bases, the J end by 1 base, with 16 bases between. The germline V gene has CDR1 MNHEY and CDR2 SMNVEV (reference sequence). The CDR3 extends over 16 amino acids. CDR3 sequence: CASSFFWTYLSYEQYV. The CDR3 coding sequence is TGTGCCAGCAGTTTCTTTTGGACATACCTTTCCTACGAGCAGTACGTC.

This clonotype was seen a few times. The chain joins TRBV11-2 to TRBJ2-5; TRBD2 is a possible D gene (6 bases). V shed 5 bases and J shed 2 bases, with 15 bases lying between them. CDR1 and CDR2 (germline): SGHAT, FQNNGV. The CDR3 has 15 residues. Written as DNA, the CDR3 is TGTGCCAGCAGCGCCGTGACTAGTGTTCAAGAGACCCAGTACTTC. It yields the protein CASSAVTSVQETQYF.

This clonotype showed up just a few times. This chain links TRBV6-5 with TRBJ2-5, with D tentatively TRBD2 (7 bases). CDR3 length equals 12 residues. Germline-derived CDR1 and CDR2 are MNHEY and SVGAGI. V was trimmed by 8 bases and J by 9 bases, leaving 16 bases between them. The CDR3 DNA reads TGTGCCAGCCGACCTTCGGGGGGCCCCCAGTACTTC. Protein sequence: CASRPSGGPQYF.

The gene calls are TRBV19 and TRBJ2-1, with D perhaps TRBD1 (6 bases). The ends were cut back, 7 bases at V and 10 bases at J, with 14 bases in the middle. The CDR3 has 12 residues. CDR1 and CDR2 from the germline V gene are LNHDA and SQIVND (reference sequence). The CDR3 is CASMRATGEQFF. CDR3 nucleotide sequence: TGTGCCAGTATGAGAGCCACAGGGGAGCAGTTCTTC.

The CDR3 bases are TGTGCCACCAGCAGCGGGGACAATGAGCAGTTCTTC. This encodes CATSSGDNEQFF. The genes are TRBV15 and TRBJ2-1; D is perhaps TRBD2 (5 bases). The CDR3 has 12 residues. Germline V gene lookup returns CDR1 LNHNV and CDR2 YYDKDF (reference sequence). Trimming cost V 3 bases and J 5 bases, with 5 bases left between them.

The chain recombines TRBV12-5 with TRBJ2-7; 7 bases agree with TRBD2. V dropped 5 bases and J dropped 2; count of bases not matched to a gene: 6. In germline, CDR1 is LGHNT, CDR2 FRNRAP. This CDR3 comprises 14 residues. CDR3 in amino acids: CASGPGEGPYEQYF. Here the CDR3 DNA reads TGTGCTAGTGGTCCGGGGGAGGGGCCCTACGAGCAGTACTTC.

The chain carries TRBV6-2 or TRBV6-3 and TRBJ2-5, with no clear D. The CDR3 is made up of 13 amino acids. Deletions cut 6 bases from V and 2 bases from J, with 10 bases between. CDR1 and CDR2 from the germline V gene are MNHEY and SVGEGT. CDR3 residues: CASRRVQQETQYF. In DNA, the CDR3 is TGTGCCAGCAGAAGAGTACAGCAAGAGACCCAGTACTTC.

This clonotype was seen more than once but under ten times. The CDR3 sequence is CASSPGGVTGELFF. For the CDR3, the DNA is TGTGCCAGCAGCCCGGGGGGGGTCACCGGGGAGCTGTTTTTT. This chain uses TRBV6-1 with TRBJ2-2; 8 positions match TRBD2. Germline V gives CDR1 MNHNS, CDR2 SASEGT. The CDR3 length is 14 residues. The junction had 4 bases not matched to a gene; V was cut back by 6 bases and J by 4 bases.

A remark on this clonotype: This may be a read error, as it is one base from a much larger clone. The V and J genes are TRBV28 and TRBJ2-5, with D perhaps matching TRBD1 (5 bases). V was clipped by 2 bases and J by 2 bases, with 9 bases between them. This CDR3 region has 14 residues. Looked up from germline, CDR1 is MDHEN and CDR2 is SYDVKM. CDR3 residues: CASSLDSPQETQYF. CDR3 nucleotide sequence: TGTGCCAGCAGTTTAGACAGCCCACAAGAGACCCAGTACTTC.

The table lists this clonotype with a few counts. The rearrangement links TRBV27 to TRBJ1-6; the match to TRBD1 covers 9 bases. The CDR3 consists of 13 residues. Germline CDR1 is MNHEY and CDR2 is SMNVEV (reference sequence). V lost 5 bases and J lost 10; bases outside the gene matches: 3. CDR3 loop: CASSTDRGSPLHF. For the CDR3, the DNA is TGTGCCAGCAGTACGGACAGGGGATCACCCCTCCACTTT.

The gene calls are TRBV4-3 and TRBJ2-1; tentative D call: TRBD1 (5 bases). V was cut by 5 bases and J by 4 bases, with 9 bases left in between. CDR1 LGHNA and CDR2 YSLEER come from the germline V gene. This CDR3 contains 13 residues. Written as DNA, the CDR3 is TGCGCCAGCAGCGGGTCAGGGTACAATGAGCAGTTCTTC. It translates to CASSGSGYNEQFF.

The rearrangement joins TRBV5-1 to TRBJ1-5; D is uncertain. Germline V lookup: CDR1 SGHRS, CDR2 YFSETQ. The V end was cut by 4 bases, the J end by 2 bases, with 10 bases between. The CDR3 extends over 14 amino acids. CDR3 sequence: CASSELGGNQPQHF. The CDR3 DNA is TGCGCCAGCAGCGAGCTAGGAGGCAATCAGCCCCAGCATTTT.

This clonotype has more than one count but fewer than ten. J is TRBJ2-7 and V is TRBV7-9; 12 bases align to TRBD1. This CDR3 has 17 residues. Germline V gene sequence: CDR1 SEHNR, CDR2 FQNEAQ (reference sequence). V trimming: 4 bases; J trimming: 6 bases; junction bases outside the gene matches: 13. CDR3 DNA sequence: TGTGCCAGCAGCTCCAGACCCGGGACAGGGGGCTTCCGCGAGCAGTACTTC. Translation gives CASSSRPGTGGFREQYF. The complete variable domain, with remaining parts taken from reference TRBV7-9 and TRBJ2-7, reads DTGVSQNPRHKITKRGQNVTFRCDPISEHNRLYWYRQTLGQGPEFLTYFQNEAQLEKSRLLSDRFSAERPKGSFSTLEIQRTEQGDSAMYLCASSSRPGTGGFREQYFGPGTRLTVT.